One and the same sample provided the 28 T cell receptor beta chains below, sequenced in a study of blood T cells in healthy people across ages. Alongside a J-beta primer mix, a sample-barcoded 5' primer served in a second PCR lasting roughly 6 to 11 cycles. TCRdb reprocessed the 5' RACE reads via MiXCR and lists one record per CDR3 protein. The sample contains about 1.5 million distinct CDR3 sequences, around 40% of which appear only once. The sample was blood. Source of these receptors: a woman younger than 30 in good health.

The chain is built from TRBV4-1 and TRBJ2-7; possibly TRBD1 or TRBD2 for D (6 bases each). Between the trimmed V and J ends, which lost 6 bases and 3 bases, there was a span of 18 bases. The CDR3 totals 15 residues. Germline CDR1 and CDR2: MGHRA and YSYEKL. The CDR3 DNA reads TGCGCCAGCAGTGAGTTAGGGGGGTGGTTCTACGAGCAGTACTTC. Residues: CASSELGGWFYEQYF.

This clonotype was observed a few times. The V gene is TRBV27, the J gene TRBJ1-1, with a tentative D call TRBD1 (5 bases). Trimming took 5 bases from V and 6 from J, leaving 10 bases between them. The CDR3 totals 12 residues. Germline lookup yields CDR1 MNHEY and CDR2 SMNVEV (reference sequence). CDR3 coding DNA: TGTGCCAGCAGTCCCTGGGGCGCTGAAGCTTTCTTT. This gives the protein CASSPWGAEAFF.

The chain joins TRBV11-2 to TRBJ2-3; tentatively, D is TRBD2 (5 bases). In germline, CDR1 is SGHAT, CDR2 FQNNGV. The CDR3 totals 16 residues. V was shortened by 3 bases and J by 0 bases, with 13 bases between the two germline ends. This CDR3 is CASSFRASGSTDTQYF. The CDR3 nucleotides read TGTGCCAGCAGCTTTAGGGCAAGCGGAAGCACAGATACGCAGTATTTT. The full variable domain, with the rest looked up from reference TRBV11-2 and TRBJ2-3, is EAGVAQSPRYKIIEKRQSVAFWCNPISGHATLYWYQQILGQGPKLLIQFQNNGVVDDSQLPKDRFSAERLKGVDSTLKIQPAKLEDSAVYLCASSFRASGSTDTQYFGPGTRLTVL.

The CDR3 DNA sequence: TGCGCCAGCAGCCAAGGGAGCGGGCCGAACACCGGGGAGCTGTTTTTT. Protein sequence: CASSQGSGPNTGELFF. V usage is TRBV4-3 and J usage is TRBJ2-2, with D perhaps TRBD2 (6 bases). CDR1 and CDR2 from the germline V gene are LGHNA and YSLEER. Between the trimmed V and J ends, which lost 1 base and 0 bases, there was a span of 9 bases. The CDR3 loop spans 16 amino acids.

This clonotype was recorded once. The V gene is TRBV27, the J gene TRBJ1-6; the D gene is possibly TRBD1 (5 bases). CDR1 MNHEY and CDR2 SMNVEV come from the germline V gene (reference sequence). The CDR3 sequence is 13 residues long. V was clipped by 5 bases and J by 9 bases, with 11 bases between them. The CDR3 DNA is TGTGCCAGCAGTCCCCGACAGAGTTCACCCCTCCACTTT. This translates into CASSPRQSSPLHF.

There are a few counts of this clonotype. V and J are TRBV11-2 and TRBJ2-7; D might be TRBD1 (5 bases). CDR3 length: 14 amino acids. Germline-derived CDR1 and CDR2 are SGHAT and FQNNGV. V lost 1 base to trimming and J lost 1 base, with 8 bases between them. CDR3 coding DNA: TGTGCCAGCAGCTTAGGGGGCCATTCCTACGAGCAGTACTTC. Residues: CASSLGGHSYEQYF.

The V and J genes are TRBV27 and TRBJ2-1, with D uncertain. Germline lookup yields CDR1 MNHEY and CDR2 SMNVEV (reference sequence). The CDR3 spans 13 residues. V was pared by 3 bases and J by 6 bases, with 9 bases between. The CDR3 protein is CASSFARRNEQFF. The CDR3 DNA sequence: TGTGCCAGCAGTTTCGCGCGGCGCAATGAGCAGTTCTTC.

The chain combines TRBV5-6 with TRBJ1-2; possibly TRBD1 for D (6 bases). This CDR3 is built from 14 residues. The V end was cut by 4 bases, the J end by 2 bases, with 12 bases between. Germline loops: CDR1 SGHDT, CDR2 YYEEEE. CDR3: CASSVEGHNYGYTF. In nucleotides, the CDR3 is TGTGCCAGCAGCGTGGAGGGACACAACTATGGCTACACCTTC.

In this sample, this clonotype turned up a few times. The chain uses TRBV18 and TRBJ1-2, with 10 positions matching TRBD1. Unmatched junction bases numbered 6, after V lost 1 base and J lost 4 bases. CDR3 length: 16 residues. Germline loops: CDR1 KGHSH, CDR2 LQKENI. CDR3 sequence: CASSPLGTGEVYGYTF. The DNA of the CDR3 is TGTGCCAGCTCACCACTCGGGACAGGGGAAGTCTATGGCTACACCTTC. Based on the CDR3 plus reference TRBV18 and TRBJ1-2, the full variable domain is NAGVMQNPRHLVRRRGQEARLRCSPMKGHSHVYWYRQLPEEGLKFMVYLQKENIIDESGMPKERFSAEFPKEGPSILRIQQVVRGDSAAYFCASSPLGTGEVYGYTFGSGTRLTVV.

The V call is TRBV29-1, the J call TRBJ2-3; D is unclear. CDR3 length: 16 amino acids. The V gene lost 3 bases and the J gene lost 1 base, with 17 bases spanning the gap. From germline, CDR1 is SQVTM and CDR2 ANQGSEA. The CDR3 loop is CSVDGPKPGGTDTQYF. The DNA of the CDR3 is TGCAGCGTTGACGGACCAAAGCCGGGTGGCACAGATACGCAGTATTTT.

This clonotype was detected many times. CDR3 loop: CASSQVAGDAWNEQFF. CDR3 nucleotides: TGCGCCAGCAGCCAAGTAGCGGGAGACGCTTGGAATGAGCAGTTCTTC. This chain connects TRBV4-3 to TRBJ2-1, with 9 bases fitting TRBD2. In germline, CDR1 is LGHNA, CDR2 YSLEER. The CDR3 length is 16 residues. V trimming: 1 base; J trimming: 7 bases; junction bases outside the gene matches: 8.

The CDR3 here is CAWTWGNTIYF. DNA for the CDR3: TGTGCCTGGACGTGGGGCAACACCATATATTTT. This rearrangement joins TRBV30 to TRBJ1-3; D perhaps matches TRBD1 (5 bases). Germline V gives CDR1 GTSNPN, CDR2 SVGIG (reference sequence). V was cut by 4 bases and J by 7 bases, with 8 bases left in between. The CDR3 spans 11 residues. The variable domain in full, with the rest retrieved from reference TRBV30 and TRBJ1-3, is SQTIHQWPATLVQPVGSPLSLECTVEGTSNPNLYWYRQAAGRGLQLLFYSVGIGQISSEVPQNLSASRPQDRQFILSSKKLLLSDSGFYLCAWTWGNTIYFGEGSWLTVV.

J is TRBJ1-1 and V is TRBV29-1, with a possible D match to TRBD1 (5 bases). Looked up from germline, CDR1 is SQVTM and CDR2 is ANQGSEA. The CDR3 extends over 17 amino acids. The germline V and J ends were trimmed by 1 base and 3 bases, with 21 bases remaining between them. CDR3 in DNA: TGCAGCGTTGAAGTGGAAGGAGGATACAGGATTGACACTGAAGCTTTCTTT. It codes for CSVEVEGGYRIDTEAFF.

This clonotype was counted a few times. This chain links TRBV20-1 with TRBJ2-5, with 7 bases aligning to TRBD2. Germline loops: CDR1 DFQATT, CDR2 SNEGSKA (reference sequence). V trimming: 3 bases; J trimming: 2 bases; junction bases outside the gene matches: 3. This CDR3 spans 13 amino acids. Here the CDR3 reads CSARGGGQETQYF. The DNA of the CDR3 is TGCAGTGCTAGGGGGGGAGGGCAAGAGACCCAGTACTTC.

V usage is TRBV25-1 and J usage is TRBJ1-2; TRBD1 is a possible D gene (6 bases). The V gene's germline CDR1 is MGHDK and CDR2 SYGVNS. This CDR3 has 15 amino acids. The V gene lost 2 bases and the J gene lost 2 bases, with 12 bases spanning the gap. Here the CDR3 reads CASSEPGATNYGYTF. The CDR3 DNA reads TGTGCCAGCAGTGAACCGGGGGCGACGAACTATGGCTACACCTTC.

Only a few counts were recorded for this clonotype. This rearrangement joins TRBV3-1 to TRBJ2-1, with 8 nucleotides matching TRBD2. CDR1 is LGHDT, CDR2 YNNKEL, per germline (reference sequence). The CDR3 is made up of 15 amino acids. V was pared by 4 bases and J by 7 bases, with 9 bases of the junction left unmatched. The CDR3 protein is CASSPGTSNRNEQFF. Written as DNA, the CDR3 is TGTGCCAGCAGCCCCGGGACTAGTAATAGGAATGAGCAGTTCTTC.

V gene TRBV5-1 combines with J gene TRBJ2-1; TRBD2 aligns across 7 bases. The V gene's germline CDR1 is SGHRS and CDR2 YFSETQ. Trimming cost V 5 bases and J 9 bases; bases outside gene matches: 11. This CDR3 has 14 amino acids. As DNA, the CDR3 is TGCGCCAGCAGAGTCGAGCGGGGTGTTGTTGAGCAGTTCTTC. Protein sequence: CASRVERGVVEQFF.

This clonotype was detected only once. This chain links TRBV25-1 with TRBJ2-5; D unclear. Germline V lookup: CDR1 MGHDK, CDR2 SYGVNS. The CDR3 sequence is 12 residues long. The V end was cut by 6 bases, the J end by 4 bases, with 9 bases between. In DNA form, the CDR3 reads TGTGCCAGCAGGGACCGACTAGAGACCCAGTACTTC. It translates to CASRDRLETQYF.

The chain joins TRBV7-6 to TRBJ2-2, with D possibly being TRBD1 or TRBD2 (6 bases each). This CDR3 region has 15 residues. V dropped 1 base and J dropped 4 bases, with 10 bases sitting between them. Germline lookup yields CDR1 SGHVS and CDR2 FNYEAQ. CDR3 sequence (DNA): TGTGCCAGCAGCTTAGTGGGGGGCTTCACCGGGGAGCTGTTTTTT. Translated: CASSLVGGFTGELFF.

CDR3 sequence (DNA): TGTGCCAGCAGTTCCACCAGCGGGGGGGCGCAGACCCAGTACTTC. This encodes CASSSTSGGAQTQYF. The V call is TRBV2, the J call TRBJ2-5, with TRBD2 matching over 10 bases. With 5 bases clipped from V and 6 bases from J, the junction kept 9 bases outside the gene matches. Germline lookup yields CDR1 SNHLY and CDR2 FYNNEI. This CDR3 contains 15 residues.

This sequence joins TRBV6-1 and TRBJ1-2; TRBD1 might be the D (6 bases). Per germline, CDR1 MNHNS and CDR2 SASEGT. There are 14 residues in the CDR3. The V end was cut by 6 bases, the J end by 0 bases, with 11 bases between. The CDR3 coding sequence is TGTGCCAGCAGAAGGACAGATCCTAACTATGGCTACACCTTC. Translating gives CASRRTDPNYGYTF.

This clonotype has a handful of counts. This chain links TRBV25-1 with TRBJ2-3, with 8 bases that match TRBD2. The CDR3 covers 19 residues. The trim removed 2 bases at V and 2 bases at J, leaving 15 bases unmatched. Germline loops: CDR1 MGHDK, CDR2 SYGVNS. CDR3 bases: TGTGCCAGCAGTGAACCCGGGAGGGCCGTGGGGTCCGCCACAGATACGCAGTATTTT. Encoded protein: CASSEPGRAVGSATDTQYF. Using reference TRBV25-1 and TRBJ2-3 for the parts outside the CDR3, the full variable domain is EADIYQTPRYLVIGTGKKITLECSQTMGHDKMYWYQQDPGMELHLIHYSYGVNSTEKGDLSSESTVSRIRTEHFPLTLESARPSHTSQYLCASSEPGRAVGSATDTQYFGPGTRLTVL.

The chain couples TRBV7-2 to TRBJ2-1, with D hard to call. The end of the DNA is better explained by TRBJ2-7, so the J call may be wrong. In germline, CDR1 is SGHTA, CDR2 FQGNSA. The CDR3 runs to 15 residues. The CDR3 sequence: CASSLGGVTYNEQYF. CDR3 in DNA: TGTGCCAGCAGCTTAGGTGGGGTTACCTACAATGAGCAGTACTTC.

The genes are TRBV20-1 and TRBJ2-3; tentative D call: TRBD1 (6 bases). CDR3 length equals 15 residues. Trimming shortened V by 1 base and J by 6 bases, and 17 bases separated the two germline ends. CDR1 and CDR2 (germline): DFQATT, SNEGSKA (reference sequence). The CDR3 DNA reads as TGCAGTGCTAGAGCCTGGGGGCGGTGGCTGGATACGCAGTATTTT. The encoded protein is CSARAWGRWLDTQYF.

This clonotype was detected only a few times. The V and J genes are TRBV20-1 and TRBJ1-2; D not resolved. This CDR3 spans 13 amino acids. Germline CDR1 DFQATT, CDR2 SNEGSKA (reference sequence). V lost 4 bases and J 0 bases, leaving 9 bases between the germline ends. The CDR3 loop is CSATPWTNYGYTF. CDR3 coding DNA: TGCAGTGCTACCCCATGGACTAACTATGGCTACACCTTC.

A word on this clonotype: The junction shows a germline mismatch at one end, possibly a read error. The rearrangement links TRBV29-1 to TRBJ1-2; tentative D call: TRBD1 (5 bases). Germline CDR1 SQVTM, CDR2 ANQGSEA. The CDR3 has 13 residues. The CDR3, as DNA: TGCAGCGTCCGATCATGGCTGGGGGATGGCCACACCTTC. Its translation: CSVRSWLGDGHTF. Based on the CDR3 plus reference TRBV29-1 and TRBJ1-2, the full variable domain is SAVISQKPSRDICQRGTSLTIQCQVDSQVTMMFWYRQQPGQSLTLIATANQGSEATYESGFVIDKFPISRPNLTFSTLTVSNMSPEDSSIYLCSVRSWLGDGHTFGSGTRLTVV.

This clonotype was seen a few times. The CDR3 protein is CSARDLAVEAFF. The DNA for the CDR3 is TGCAGTGCTAGAGATCTGGCAGTTGAAGCTTTCTTT. This chain joins TRBV20-1 and TRBJ1-1; D is unclear. The CDR3 covers 12 residues. Per the germline V gene, CDR1 is DFQATT and CDR2 is SNEGSKA (reference sequence). V dropped 0 bases and J dropped 7 bases, with 9 bases sitting between them.

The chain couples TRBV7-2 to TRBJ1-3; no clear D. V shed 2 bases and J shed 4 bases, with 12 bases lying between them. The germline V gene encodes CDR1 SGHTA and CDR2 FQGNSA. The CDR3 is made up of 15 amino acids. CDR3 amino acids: CASSLSRGAGNTIYF. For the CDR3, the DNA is TGTGCCAGCAGCTTATCGCGGGGAGCGGGAAACACCATATATTTT.